A selection of T cell receptor beta chains follows, all from one sample in a study of T cells in Graves' hyperthyroidism and ophthalmopathy. Each CDR3 protein gets one entry after TCRdb re-called the multiplex PCR reads with MiXCR. The sample lists fewer than 250,000 distinct CDR3 sequences, approximately 17% seen once, with roughly 50% in the top ten. Sequencing was done on a sample of blood. The source is a man in his fifties or sixties with Graves' hyperthyroidism. CDR3s include the opening cysteine and the closing phenylalanine or tryptophan. The D gene is left open where the match is weak. A row's size may be missing; if present it is once, few, many or a size class.

clone_size j_call d_call v_call cdr3_nt cdr3_aa
- TRBJ1-2 - TRBV6-1 TGTGCCAGCATCCACTCGGCGGGCAGGGTGTATGGCTACACCTTC CASIHSAGRVYGYTF
few TRBJ1-2 TRBD1 TRBV28 TGTGCCAGCCGGGACAGGGGGCACCGGCTGGGAGGCTACACCTTC CASRDRGHRLGGYTF
many TRBJ2-1 TRBD2 TRBV5-1 TGCGCCAGCAGCCCACCCCTAGCGGGAGACTACAATGAGCAGTTCTTC CASSPPLAGDYNEQFF
- TRBJ2-1 - TRBV6-1 TGTGCCAGCAGTGAAGCCGGAGCCGGATACAATGAGCAGTTCTTC CASSEAGAGYNEQFF
many TRBJ2-1 - TRBV12-3/TRBV12-4 TGTGCCAGCAGTTTAGGGGCGGCCTACAATGAGCAGTTCTTC CASSLGAAYNEQFF
- TRBJ2-1 TRBD2 TRBV5-1 TGCGCCAGCAGCTTGTTGACGAGCGGGAGGGCTGAGCAGTTCTTC CASSLLTSGRAEQFF
many TRBJ2-5 TRBD2 TRBV3-1 TGTGCCAGCAGCCTCCTCGGGACTAGAGGTCGAGAGACCCAGTACTTC CASSLLGTRGRETQYF
few TRBJ2-1 - TRBV19 TGTGCCCCCCCGATTGCAGGCTCCTACAATGAGCAGTTCTTC CAPPIAGSYNEQFF
many TRBJ2-3 - TRBV11-2 TGTGCCAGCAGCTTAGACTGGGACCGTCCAGATACGCAGTATTTT CASSLDWDRPDTQYF
many TRBJ2-5 TRBD2 TRBV6-1 TGTGCCAGCAGATGGGGAGCGGGAGGTAGGGTTAACCAAGAGACCCAGTACTTC CASRWGAGGRVNQETQYF
few TRBJ2-7 - TRBV7-9 TGTGCCAGCAGCCCTGTTGACACCTACGAGCAGTACTTC CASSPVDTYEQYF
many TRBJ2-7 TRBD1 TRBV19 TGTGCCAGTAGTACCGCCGGGACAGGGTTCGACGAGCAGTACTTC CASSTAGTGFDEQYF
once TRBJ1-6 - TRBV30 TGTGCCTGGAGGAGACAGAGCTCCTATAATTCACCCCTCCACTTT CAWRRQSSYNSPLHF
- TRBJ2-2 - TRBV6-2/TRBV6-3 TGTGCCAGCAGTTACGATCCCGGGGAGCTGTTTTTT CASSYDPGELFF
- TRBJ2-7 - TRBV7-9 TGTGCCAGCAGCTTACCGGGACTTCAACTCTACGAGCAGTACTTC CASSLPGLQLYEQYF